This TCR beta chain came from a study of siplizumab effects on memory and regulatory T cells. Regarding the study as a whole: In unstimulated cells, naive T cells appeared more diverse than memory T cells and seemed major alloresponse contributors.

In a few donor pairs, unstimulated naive, memory, effector memory and TEMRA subsets were sequenced. Clones were sequenced by immunoSEQ multiplex PCR, and TCRdb holds only the in-frame ones, with some missing. The sample yields tens of thousands of clones, approximately 97% seen once. Turning to this clone: Its antigen remains unidentified.

V was cut by 4 bases and J by 2 bases, with 3 bases left in between. CDR1 and CDR2 from the germline V gene are MNHEY and SVGAGI. The CDR3 length is 11 residues. V usage is TRBV6-5 and J usage is TRBJ2-7; D is ambiguous. The specimen was naive CD4+ T cells sorted from blood. The receptor comes from a human donor in good health. CDR3 region: CASSSTYEQYF. CDR3 coding DNA: TGTGCCAGCAGTTCCACCTACGAGCAGTACTTC.